What follows describes a single TCR beta chain. The method was immunoSEQ multiplex PCR; TCRdb's version includes in-frame clones alone and lacks a portion of them. There are fewer than 200,000 clones in the sample; roughly 90% occur only once, and about 12% lies in the top ten. This record belongs to a study of control samples from healthy donors and cancer patients. V dropped 5 bases and J dropped 4; count of bases not matched to a gene: 7. The CDR3 totals 16 residues. CDR1 and CDR2 (germline): PRHDT, FYEKMQ (reference sequence). The sequenced sample was blood. The rearrangement uses TRBV13 and TRBJ2-5, with 13 nucleotides matching TRBD2. This receptor was taken from a man aged 25-45 years in good health. The CDR3 DNA sequence: TGTGCCAGCAGCACCAAGCGGACTAGCGGGGGAGAGACCCAGTACTTC. Translation: CASSTKRTSGGETQYF.